This TCR beta chain is from a study of T-cell memory formation after mild COVID-19. On the study more broadly: The two donors had largely donor-specific TCR clusters. Study-wide points: Memory cells collected pre-infection included some clones that later responded, suggesting cross-reactive memory joined. Clones that got smaller from day 15 to 85 had even CD4/CD8, while clones growing later tipped toward CD4+.

Constant-segment primers served in 5'RACE that generated TCR alpha and TCR beta cDNA libraries bearing sample barcodes and UMIs. TCRdb reprocessed the 5' RACE reads with MiXCR, giving one entry per CDR3 protein. Among about 470,000 distinct CDR3 sequences listed, 18% were seen once. This clonotype was observed a handful of times. The antigen is unknown. Trimming pared 5 bases from V and 3 bases from J, leaving 17 bases between. Germline lookup yields CDR1 SGHVS and CDR2 FNYEAQ. CDR3 length: 16 residues. This chain connects TRBV7-6 to TRBJ1-5; no clear D gene. The sequencing input was PBMCs or a T cell subset sorted from them (not recorded which). The source is an adult woman who had mild COVID-19 (a few samples of this study predate the infection). Cell type and time point are not known. The CDR3: CASSPKNFQDNQPQHF. The DNA of the CDR3 is TGTGCCAGCAGCCCTAAAAACTTCCAGGACAATCAGCCCCAGCATTTT.